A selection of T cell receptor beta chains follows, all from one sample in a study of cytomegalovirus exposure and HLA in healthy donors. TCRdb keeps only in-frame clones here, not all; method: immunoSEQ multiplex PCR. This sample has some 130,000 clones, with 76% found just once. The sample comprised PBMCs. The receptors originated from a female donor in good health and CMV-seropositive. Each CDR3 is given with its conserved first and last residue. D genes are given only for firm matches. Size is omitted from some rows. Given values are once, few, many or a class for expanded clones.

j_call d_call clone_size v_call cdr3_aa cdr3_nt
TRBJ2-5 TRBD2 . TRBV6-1 CASSDTGTSGIGETQYF TGTGCCAGCAGTGATACCGGGACTAGCGGGATTGGAGAGACCCAGTACTTC
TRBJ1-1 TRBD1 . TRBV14 CASSQEWTGQRAFF TGTGCCAGCAGCCAAGAGTGGACAGGGCAGAGAGCTTTCTTT
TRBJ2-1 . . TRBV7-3 CASSFPTGPYNEQFF TGTGCCAGCAGCTTCCCGACAGGTCCCTACAATGAACAGTTCTTC
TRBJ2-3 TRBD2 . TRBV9 CASSGRPRGGGTDTQYF TGTGCCAGCAGCGGAAGACCTCGGGGGGGCGGGACAGATACGCAGTATTTT
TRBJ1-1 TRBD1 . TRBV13 CASSLGQGNTEAFF TGTGCCAGCAGCTTGGGACAGGGCAACACTGAAGCTTTCTTT
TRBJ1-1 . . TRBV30 CAWRKDTTLNTEAFF TGTGCCTGGAGGAAGGACACCACCCTGAACACTGAAGCTTTCTTT
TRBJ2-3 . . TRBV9 CASSLFDGGTDTQYF TGTGCCAGCAGCCTCTTTGACGGAGGGACAGATACGCAGTATTTT
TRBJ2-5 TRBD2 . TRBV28 CASSFFGGAVTETQYF TGTGCCAGCAGTTTTTTCGGGGGGGCGGTCACTGAGACCCAGTACTTC
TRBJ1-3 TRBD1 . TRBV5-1 CASSLGQGGHSGNTIYF TGCGCCAGCAGCTTGGGACAGGGGGGACACTCTGGAAACACCATATATTTT
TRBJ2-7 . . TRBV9 CASSSNPRGAHEQYF TGTGCCAGCAGCTCCAACCCCCGGGGGGCCCACGAGCAGTACTTC
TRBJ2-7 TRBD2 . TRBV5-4 CASSLGGSFYEQYF TGTGCCAGCAGCTTGGGCGGGAGTTTCTACGAGCAGTACTTC
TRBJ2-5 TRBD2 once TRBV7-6 CASSSPSGGALETQYF TGTGCCAGCAGCTCACCTAGCGGGGGGGCGCTTGAGACCCAGTACTTC
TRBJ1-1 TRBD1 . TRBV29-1 CSGYRGQNTEAFF TGCAGCGGTTACAGGGGGCAGAACACTGAAGCTTTCTTT
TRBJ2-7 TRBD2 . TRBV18 CASSLAGRSYEQYF TGTGCCAGCTCACTAGCGGGTCGGTCCTACGAGCAGTACTTC
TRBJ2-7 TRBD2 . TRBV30 CAWDLLGGRTGEQYF TGTGCCTGGGATCTCCTGGGCGGGAGGACTGGGGAGCAGTACTTC
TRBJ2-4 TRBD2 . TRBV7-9 CASSFGSGRPSKNIQYF TGTGCCAGCAGCTTCGGTAGCGGGCGGCCTTCCAAAAACATTCAGTACTTC
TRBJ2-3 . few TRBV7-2 CASSLAAARDPTDTQYF TGTGCCAGCAGCTTAGCAGCGGCCAGAGACCCCACAGATACGCAGTATTTT
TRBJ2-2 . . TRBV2 CASTQASGAGELFF TGTGCCAGCACGCAAGCCTCGGGGGCCGGGGAGCTGTTTTTT
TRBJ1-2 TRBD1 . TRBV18 CASSPGQGREGYTF TGTGCCAGCTCACCCGGACAGGGAAGGGAGGGCTACACCTTC
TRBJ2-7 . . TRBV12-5 CASGLVRGYPYEQYF TGTGCTAGTGGTTTGGTAAGAGGGTATCCCTACGAGCAGTACTTC